Listed here are 18 T cell receptor beta chains from one sample, sequenced in a study of post-analysis software for immune sequencing data (dated by TCRdb to about 2015). Overall study outcomes, separate from this receptor: Patients showed significantly higher frequencies than controls for about five TRBV segments, among them TRBV5-6, TRBV5-1 and TRBV20-1.

Which antigens these TCRs recognize remains unknown. The library was built by means of PCR. TCRdb lists the instrument as Illumina HiSeq 2500. To reduce PCR and sequencing biases, unique molecular identifiers were built into the TCR beta cDNA libraries. Starting from the raw public reads, TCRdb applied fastp trimming at Q25, assembled clones with MiXCR and retained in-frame beta chains. Each CDR3 protein appears once, grouped with its most common genes and DNA. Within this sample are roughly 670,000 distinct CDR3 sequences, with 55% to 60% of them counted one time only. The ten largest clones capture approximately 10% of the sample. Sequences were obtained from blood. Receptors were obtained from a girl aged 2-15 years with multiple sclerosis.

The V call is TRBV2, the J call TRBJ2-7; D is unclear. Germline CDR1 SNHLY, CDR2 FYNNEI. The CDR3 extends over 12 amino acids. V was shortened by 0 bases and J by 5 bases, with 5 bases between the two germline ends. The CDR3 region has the DNA TGTGCCAGCAGTGAAGCGAAAAACGAGCAGTACTTC. This codes for CASSEAKNEQYF. The full variable domain, with the rest looked up from reference TRBV2 and TRBJ2-7, is EPEVTQTPSHQVTQMGQEVILRCVPISNHLYFYWYRQILGQKVEFLVSFYNNEISEKSEIFDDQFSVERPDGSNFTLKIRSTKLEDSAMYFCASSEAKNEQYFGPGTRLTVT.

The rearrangement uses TRBV14 and TRBJ1-1; no firm D call. CDR3 length: 16 amino acids. Deletions cut 2 bases from V and 4 bases from J, with 17 bases between. The germline CDR1 and CDR2 sequences are SGHDN and FVKESK. The chain's CDR3 is CASSQMYSTRGTEAFF. The CDR3 coding sequence is TGTGCCAGCAGCCAAATGTACAGCACGCGGGGCACTGAAGCTTTCTTT.

This clonotype occurred once. The chain is built from TRBV12-3 or TRBV12-4 and TRBJ2-7; a possible D gene is TRBD1 (6 bases). V shed 6 bases and J shed 1 base, with 16 bases lying between them. This CDR3 is built from 15 residues. CDR3 sequence reads: CASSPKTTGSYEQYF. The CDR3 DNA sequence: TGTGCCAGCAGCCCAAAGACGACAGGATCCTACGAGCAGTACTTC.

This rearrangement joins TRBV5-1 to TRBJ1-2; D unclear. Trimming stripped 5 bases from V and 2 bases from J, with 13 bases between. Germline V CDR1 and CDR2: SGHRS, YFSETQ. The CDR3 has 14 amino acids. The CDR3 is CASRPPDNNYGYTF. The CDR3 DNA is TGCGCCAGCAGGCCGCCAGACAACAACTATGGCTACACCTTC.

This clonotype was picked up a small number of times. This CDR3 is CASREGTGGWNEQFF. In DNA form, the CDR3 reads TGTGCCAGCAGGGAGGGAACGGGGGGATGGAATGAGCAGTTCTTC. The rearrangement joins TRBV6-5 to TRBJ2-1; TRBD2 matches 7 bases. The germline CDR1 and CDR2 sequences are MNHEY and SVGAGI. The CDR3 covers 15 residues. V dropped 6 bases and J dropped 7; count of bases not matched to a gene: 12.

About this clonotype itself: A read error may explain this, as a much larger clone is one base away. The CDR3 carries no conserved terminal phenylalanine or tryptophan, so it likely arises from a read error. The V gene is TRBV20-1, the J gene TRBJ2-1; the match to TRBD2 covers 8 bases. Germline CDR1 is DFQATT and CDR2 is SNEGSKA (reference sequence). V lost 3 bases to trimming and J lost 7 bases; unmatched junction nucleotides: 5. The CDR3 sequence is 13 residues long. The CDR3: CSASSGKENEQFI. The CDR3 coding sequence is TGCAGTGCTAGTAGCGGGAAGGAAAATGAGCAGTTCATC.

The chain joins TRBV3-1 to TRBJ2-4, with a weak D call TRBD2 (6 bases). TRBJ2-7 explains the end of the DNA better; the J call may be wrong. Germline values: CDR1 LGHDT, CDR2 YNNKEL (reference sequence). The CDR3 is made up of 15 amino acids. CDR3 sequence (DNA): TGTGCCAGCAGCCTCCGGGATGGCGGGAACTACGAGCAGTACTTC. It codes for CASSLRDGGNYEQYF.

This clonotype was recorded a few times. The genes are TRBV6-6 and TRBJ1-4; weak D call: TRBD1 (5 bases). Germline loops: CDR1 MNHNY, CDR2 SVGAGI (reference sequence). V was cut by 2 bases and J by 4 bases, with 8 bases left in between. This CDR3 region has 14 residues. For the CDR3, the DNA is TGTGCCAGCAGTTACGGCCAGGGTAATGAAAAACTGTTTTTT. Protein product: CASSYGQGNEKLFF.

This clonotype came up a few times. CDR3: CASSLGDRFYEQYF. In DNA form, the CDR3 reads TGTGCCAGCAGCTTAGGCGACCGGTTCTACGAGCAGTACTTC. The genes are TRBV11-2 and TRBJ2-7; the D is unclear. This CDR3 comprises 14 residues. V was cut by 1 base and J by 3 bases, with 10 bases left in between. CDR1 SGHAT and CDR2 FQNNGV come from the germline V gene.

The chain uses TRBV7-9 and TRBJ1-1; D may be TRBD1 (6 bases). With 4 bases removed from V and 7 bases from J, the gap between germline ends came to 13 bases. Germline values: CDR1 SEHNR, CDR2 FQNEAQ (reference sequence). This CDR3 is 13 amino acids long. The CDR3, as DNA: TGTGCCAGCAGCTCCTCCGAGACAGGTGAAGCTTTCTTT. Its translation is CASSSSETGEAFF.

This clonotype occurred once. The genes are TRBV12-3 or TRBV12-4 and TRBJ1-5, with D perhaps matching TRBD1 (5 bases). Trimming stripped 6 bases from V and 7 bases from J, with 13 bases between. There are 13 residues in the CDR3. The DNA of the CDR3 is TGTGCCAGCAGCCCAGGGTCTGGACAGCCCCAGCATTTT. Residues: CASSPGSGQPQHF.

In its sample, this clonotype was seen a few times. The chain joins TRBV9 to TRBJ2-1; D possibly corresponds to TRBD1 (6 bases). CDR3 length: 15 residues. The V and J ends lost 1 base and 3 bases respectively, with 11 bases between them. CDR1 SGDLS and CDR2 YYNGEE come from the germline V gene. This CDR3 reads CASSVNTGYYNEQFF. The CDR3 nucleotides are TGTGCCAGCAGCGTAAACACAGGGTACTACAATGAGCAGTTCTTC.

The CDR3 sequence: CAIGGTGINTGELFF. The CDR3 DNA reads TGTGCCATCGGAGGGACAGGGATAAACACCGGGGAGCTGTTTTTT. The chain carries TRBV10-3 and TRBJ2-2, with 9 bases fitting TRBD1. The CDR3 sequence is 15 residues long. V trimming: 8 bases; J trimming: 2 bases; junction bases outside the gene matches: 6. Looked up from germline, CDR1 is ENHRY and CDR2 is SYGVKD.

This clonotype was observed a few times. Sequence at one end of the junction differs from germline and may be a read error. The J gene is TRBJ1-2, the V gene TRBV5-1; 9 nucleotides align to TRBD1. The CDR3 sequence is 13 residues long. Germline V gene data show CDR1 as SGHRS and CDR2 as YFSETQ. CDR3 DNA sequence: TGTGCCAGCAGCTCTGGACAGGGGAGCGGCTACACCTTC. It translates to CASSSGQGSGYTF.

V gene TRBV12-3 or TRBV12-4 combines with J gene TRBJ1-1; D is uncertain. There are 14 residues in the CDR3. Trimming shortened V by 2 bases and J by 4 bases, and 11 bases separated the two germline ends. The CDR3 coding sequence is TGTGCCAGCAGTTTACGGCTGTTTGGCACTGAAGCTTTCTTT. Translating gives CASSLRLFGTEAFF.

The genes are TRBV12-3 or TRBV12-4 and TRBJ1-5, with TRBD1 matching over 7 bases. The CDR3 consists of 14 residues. With 6 bases clipped from V and 7 bases from J, the junction kept 9 bases outside the gene matches. CDR3 region: CASSTDRAHQPQHF. The CDR3 coding sequence is TGTGCCAGCAGCACCGACAGGGCGCACCAGCCCCAGCATTTT.

V is TRBV5-1 and J is TRBJ2-4; D gene uncertain. Germline V gene sequence: CDR1 SGHRS, CDR2 YFSETQ. Deletions cut 0 bases from V and 5 bases from J, with 3 bases between. The CDR3 consists of 12 residues. The CDR3 bases are TGCGCCAGCAGCTTGGAGGAAAACATTCAGTACTTC. As protein: CASSLEENIQYF.

This clonotype was observed a few times. This chain joins TRBV12-5 and TRBJ2-5; D unresolved. The J call could be wrong; TRBJ2-7 is a better fit for the DNA end. The germline V gene has CDR1 LGHNT and CDR2 FRNRAP. This CDR3 comprises 12 residues. The CDR3 DNA sequence: TGTGCTAGTGGTCCAGGTGGCCACGAGCAGTACTTC. It yields the protein CASGPGGHEQYF.